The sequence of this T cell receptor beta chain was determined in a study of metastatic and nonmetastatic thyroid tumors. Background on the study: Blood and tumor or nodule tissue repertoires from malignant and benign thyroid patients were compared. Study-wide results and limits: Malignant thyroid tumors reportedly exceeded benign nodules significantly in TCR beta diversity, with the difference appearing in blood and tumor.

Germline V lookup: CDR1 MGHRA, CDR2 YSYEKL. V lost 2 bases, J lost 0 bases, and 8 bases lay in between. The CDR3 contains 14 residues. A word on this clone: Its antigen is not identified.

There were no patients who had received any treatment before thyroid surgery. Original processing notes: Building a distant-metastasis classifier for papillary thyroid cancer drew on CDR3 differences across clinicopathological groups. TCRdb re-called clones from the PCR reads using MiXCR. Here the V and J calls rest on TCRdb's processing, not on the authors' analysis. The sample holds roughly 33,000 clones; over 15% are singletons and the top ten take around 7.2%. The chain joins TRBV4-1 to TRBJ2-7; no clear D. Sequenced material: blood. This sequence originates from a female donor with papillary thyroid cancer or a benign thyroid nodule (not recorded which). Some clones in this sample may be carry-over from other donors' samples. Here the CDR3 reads CASSQRSSSYEQYF. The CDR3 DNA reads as TGCGCCAGCAGCCAAAGGTCAAGCTCCTACGAGCAGTACTTC.